The 13 T cell receptor beta chains reported below all come from one sample, sequenced in a study of shared clonotypes between healthy human individuals. The data were produced by immunoSEQ multiplex PCR, yet TCRdb's version contains in-frame clones alone and is incomplete. The sample consists of about 2.4 million clones, around nine tenths of them appearing once. The sequenced material came from naive CD4+ T cells sorted from blood. The subset was: CD45RA+ positively selected. All receptors derive from a man between 18 and 35 years old in good health.

The rearrangement links TRBV25-1 to TRBJ1-3, with 7 positions matching TRBD1. With V trimmed by 4 bases and J by 2 bases, 8 bases remained unmatched. Germline CDR1 and CDR2: MGHDK and SYGVNS. CDR3 size: 16 residues. CDR3 region: CASSAVSGGTGNTIYF. CDR3 sequence (DNA): TGTGCCAGCAGTGCAGTCTCAGGGGGAACTGGAAACACCATATATTTT.

Note on this clone: Different DNA sequences within this sample yield the same CDR3. V and J are TRBV18 and TRBJ2-1; perhaps TRBD1 as D (5 bases). CDR3 length: 15 amino acids. V was trimmed by 0 bases and J by 5 bases, leaving 11 bases between them. Germline V gene lookup returns CDR1 KGHSH and CDR2 LQKENI. In DNA form, the CDR3 reads TGTGCCAGCTCACCACCGGGGCGGTTGAACAATGAGCAGTTCTTC. It translates to CASSPPGRLNNEQFF.

This clone has just a few counts. The V and J genes are TRBV28 and TRBJ1-5; the D gene is possibly TRBD1 (5 bases). There are 13 residues in the CDR3. Germline-derived CDR1 and CDR2 are MDHEN and SYDVKM. Trimming cost V 6 bases and J 9 bases, with 15 bases left between them. CDR3 coding DNA: TGTGCCAGCAGGAGGACTCAGGGTACGCCCCAGCATTTT. Translated: CASRRTQGTPQHF.

There are a few counts of this clone. The gene calls are TRBV28 and TRBJ1-1; TRBD1 agrees at 7 bases. The germline gives CDR1 MDHEN, CDR2 SYDVKM. CDR3 length: 14 amino acids. With V trimmed by 2 bases and J by 5 bases, 5 bases remained unmatched. The CDR3 bases are TGTGCCAGCAGTTTAAGGGGGCGTTGGACTGAAGCTTTCTTT. It specifies CASSLRGRWTEAFF.

This clone appeared a single time. The chain uses TRBV6-6 and TRBJ2-1; D is unclear. V was shortened by 6 bases and J by 0 bases, with 9 bases between the two germline ends. Germline CDR1 is MNHNY and CDR2 is SVGAGI (reference sequence). The CDR3 totals 14 residues. Here the CDR3 reads CASRLASSYNEQFF. CDR3 nucleotide sequence: TGTGCCAGCAGGTTAGCTAGCTCCTACAATGAGCAGTTCTTC.

V and J are TRBV19 and TRBJ2-6; 8 bases map to TRBD1. Germline CDR1 reads LNHDA; CDR2 reads SQIVND (reference sequence). CDR3 length: 15 amino acids. V lost 6 bases to trimming and J lost 4 bases; unmatched junction nucleotides: 5. The CDR3 DNA reads TGTGCCAGTAGACCACGGACAGGGGGGGCCAACGTCCTGACTTTC. Translation gives CASRPRTGGANVLTF. Looking up the rest from reference TRBV19 and TRBJ2-6 gives the full variable domain: DGGITQSPKYLFRKEGQNVTLSCEQNLNHDAMYWYRQDPGQGLRLIYYSQIVNDFQKGDIAEGYSVSREKKESFPLTVTSAQKNPTAFYLCASRPRTGGANVLTFGAGSRLTVL.

The V gene is TRBV15, the J gene TRBJ2-2; D is unresolved. The CDR3 contains 15 residues. In germline, CDR1 is LNHNV, CDR2 YYDKDF (reference sequence). V was clipped by 1 base and J by 3 bases, with 9 bases between them. CDR3 residues: CATSRGDGYTGELFF. The DNA of the CDR3 is TGTGCCACCAGCAGAGGAGACGGGTACACCGGGGAGCTGTTTTTT.

The chain combines TRBV7-6 with TRBJ2-5; 7 positions match TRBD2. CDR3 length equals 15 residues. Trimming cost V 3 bases and J 2 bases; bases outside gene matches: 6. Germline CDR1 reads SGHVS; CDR2 reads FNYEAQ. This chain's CDR3 is CASSFRLAPQETQYF. The CDR3 DNA follows: TGTGCCAGCAGCTTCCGACTAGCCCCACAAGAGACCCAGTACTTC.

The chain links TRBV2 to TRBJ2-7, with 11 bases lining up with TRBD1. Germline V gives CDR1 SNHLY, CDR2 FYNNEI. With 5 bases clipped from V and 2 bases from J, the junction kept 2 bases outside the gene matches. The CDR3 sequence is 14 residues long. In DNA, the CDR3 is TGTGCCAGCAGTTCGGGACAGGGGGCCTACGAGCAGTACTTC. Its translation: CASSSGQGAYEQYF.

The table lists this clone with a count of one. This chain uses TRBV5-4 with TRBJ2-1; 9 bases are a match to TRBD2. The germline CDR1 and CDR2 sequences are SGHNT and YYREEE (reference sequence). Trimming took 2 bases from V and 7 from J; bases not matched to a gene: 4. There are 14 residues in the CDR3. The CDR3 DNA reads TGTGCCAGCAGCTTAGGGACTAGCAGTAATGAGCAGTTCTTC. Residues: CASSLGTSSNEQFF.

The gene calls are TRBV5-1 and TRBJ2-2, with D unresolved. V shed 4 bases and J shed 4 bases, with 11 bases lying between them. CDR1 and CDR2 (germline): SGHRS, YFSETQ. This CDR3 is 14 amino acids long. The CDR3 protein is CASSGKLGTGELFF. CDR3 bases: TGCGCCAGCAGCGGGAAATTGGGCACCGGGGAGCTGTTTTTT.

This chain connects TRBV7-2 to TRBJ2-7, with 8 bases matching TRBD1. The CDR3 loop spans 15 amino acids. V trimming: 3 bases; J trimming: 5 bases; junction bases outside the gene matches: 9. Germline-derived CDR1 and CDR2 are SGHTA and FQGNSA. CDR3 sequence reads: CASSLGGQGSNEQYF. The CDR3 coding sequence is TGTGCCAGCAGCTTGGGCGGACAGGGTTCAAACGAGCAGTACTTC.

This rearrangement joins TRBV7-2 to TRBJ1-2; weak D call: TRBD1 (6 bases). This CDR3 has 13 amino acids. Trimming pared 7 bases from V and 4 bases from J, leaving 13 bases between. From germline, CDR1 is SGHTA and CDR2 FQGNSA. DNA for the CDR3: TGTGCCAGCACCCCCGGACAGCCCTATGGCTACACCTTC. It is translated as CASTPGQPYGYTF.